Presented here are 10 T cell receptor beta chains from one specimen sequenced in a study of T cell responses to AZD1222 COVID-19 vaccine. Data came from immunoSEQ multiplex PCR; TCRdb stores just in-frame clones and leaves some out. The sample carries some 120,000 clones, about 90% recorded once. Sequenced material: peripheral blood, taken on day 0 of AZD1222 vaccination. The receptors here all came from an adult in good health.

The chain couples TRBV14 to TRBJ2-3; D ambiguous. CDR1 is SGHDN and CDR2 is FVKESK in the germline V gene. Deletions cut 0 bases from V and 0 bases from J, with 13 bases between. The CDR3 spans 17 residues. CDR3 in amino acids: CASSQDPESFSTDTQYF. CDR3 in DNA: TGTGCCAGCAGCCAAGATCCCGAATCCTTTAGCACAGATACGCAGTATTTT.

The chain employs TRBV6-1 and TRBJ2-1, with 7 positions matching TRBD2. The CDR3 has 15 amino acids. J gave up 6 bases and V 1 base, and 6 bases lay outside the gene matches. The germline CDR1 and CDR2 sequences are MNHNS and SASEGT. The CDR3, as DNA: TGTGCCAGCAGTGAAGGGAGCGGGAACTTCAATGAGCAGTTCTTC. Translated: CASSEGSGNFNEQFF.

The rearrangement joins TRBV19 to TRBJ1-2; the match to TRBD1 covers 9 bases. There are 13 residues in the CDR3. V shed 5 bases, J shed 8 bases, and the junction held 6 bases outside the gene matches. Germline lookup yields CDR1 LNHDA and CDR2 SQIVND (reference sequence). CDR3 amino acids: CASSSGTGRGYTF. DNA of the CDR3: TGTGCCAGTAGTTCGGGGACAGGGAGAGGCTACACCTTC.

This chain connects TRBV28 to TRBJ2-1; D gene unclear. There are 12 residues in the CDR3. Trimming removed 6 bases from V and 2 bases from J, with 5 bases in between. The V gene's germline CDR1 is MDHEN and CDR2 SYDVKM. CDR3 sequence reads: CASSRTYNEQFF. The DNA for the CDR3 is TGTGCCAGCAGCCGGACCTACAATGAGCAGTTCTTC.

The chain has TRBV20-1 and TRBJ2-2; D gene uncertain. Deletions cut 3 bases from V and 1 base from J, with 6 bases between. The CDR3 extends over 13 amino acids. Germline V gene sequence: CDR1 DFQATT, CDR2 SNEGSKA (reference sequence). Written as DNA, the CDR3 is TGCAGTGCTAGTGAGCAGAACACCGGGGAGCTGTTTTTT. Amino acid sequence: CSASEQNTGELFF.

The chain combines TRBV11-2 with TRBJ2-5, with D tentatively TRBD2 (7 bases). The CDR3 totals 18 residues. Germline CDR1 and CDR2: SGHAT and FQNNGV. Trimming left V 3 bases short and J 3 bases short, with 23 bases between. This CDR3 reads CASSFTGGRAEWKETQYF. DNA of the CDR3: TGTGCCAGCAGCTTCACCGGGGGGCGGGCCGAGTGGAAAGAGACCCAGTACTTC.

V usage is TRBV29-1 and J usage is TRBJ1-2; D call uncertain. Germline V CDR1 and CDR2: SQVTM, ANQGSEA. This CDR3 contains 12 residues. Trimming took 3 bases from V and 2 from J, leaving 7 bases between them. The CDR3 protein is CSVEDGNYGYTF. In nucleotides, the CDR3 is TGCAGCGTTGAGGACGGGAACTATGGCTACACCTTC.

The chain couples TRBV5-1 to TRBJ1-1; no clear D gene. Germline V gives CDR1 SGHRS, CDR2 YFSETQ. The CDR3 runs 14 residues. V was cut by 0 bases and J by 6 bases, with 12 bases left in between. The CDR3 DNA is TGCGCCAGCAGCTTGGTGCAGCCTGGAGCTGAAGCTTTCTTT. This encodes CASSLVQPGAEAFF.

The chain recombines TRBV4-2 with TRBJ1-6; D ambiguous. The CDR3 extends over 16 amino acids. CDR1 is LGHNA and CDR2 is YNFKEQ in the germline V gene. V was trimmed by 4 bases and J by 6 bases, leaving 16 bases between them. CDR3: CASSPGLAEGNSPLHF. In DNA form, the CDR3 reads TGTGCCAGCAGCCCCGGCCTGGCGGAGGGTAATTCACCCCTCCACTTT.

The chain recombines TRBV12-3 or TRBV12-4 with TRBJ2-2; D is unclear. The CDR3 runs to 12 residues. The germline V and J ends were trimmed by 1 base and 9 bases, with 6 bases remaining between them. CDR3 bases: TGTGCCAGCAGTTTAGGAGGTTGGGAGCTGTTTTTT. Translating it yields CASSLGGWELFF.